Shown below are 19 T cell receptor beta chains from a single sample sequenced in a study of vaccination and CD4 T cells after COVID-19. These receptors' antigens are unknown. An Oncomine TCR Beta short-read assay was used to sequence the DNA from cultured CD4+ T cells. TCRdb itself ran the PCR reads through MiXCR, one entry per CDR3 protein. In the table there are roughly 25,000 distinct CDR3 sequences, about three fifths of which are singletons. The sample's treatment: roughly ten-day PBMC culture with coronavirus spike peptide pools or control peptides (ViraFEST assay). The sequenced sample was CD4+ T cells from blood, cultured in vitro. Receptors originate from a human donor who had recovered from COVID-19.

The V gene is TRBV7-6, the J gene TRBJ1-1; D gene uncertain. V lost 1 base and J lost 2, with 14 bases in between. The CDR3 extends over 16 amino acids. CDR1 is SGHVS and CDR2 is FNYEAQ in the germline V gene. In DNA form, the CDR3 reads TGTGCCAGCAGCTTAGGTACCCTCCGACTAAACACTGAAGCTTTCTTT. Protein product: CASSLGTLRLNTEAFF. The complete variable domain, with remaining parts taken from reference TRBV7-6 and TRBJ1-1, reads GAGVSQSPRYKVTKRGQDVALRCDPISGHVSLYWYRQALGQGPEFLTYFNYEAQQDKSGLPNDRFSAERPEGSISTLTIQRTEQRDSAMYRCASSLGTLRLNTEAFFGQGTRLTVV.

The V call is TRBV12-3 or TRBV12-4, the J call TRBJ1-6; perhaps TRBD1 as D (5 bases). Trimming removed 3 bases from V and 10 bases from J, with 7 bases in between. The length of the CDR3 is 12 residues. The CDR3, as DNA: TGTGCCAGCAGTTTCGGGGACTCACCCCTCCACTTT. It translates to CASSFGDSPLHF.

The chain is built from TRBV10-3 and TRBJ2-2, with 9 bases matching TRBD2. Germline CDR1 is ENHRY and CDR2 is SYGVKD. This CDR3 region has 18 residues. J lost 6 bases, V lost 2 bases, and 13 bases had no gene match. In DNA, the CDR3 is TGTGCCATCAGTGAGACGCAATTTAGCGGGAGAGGCTCCGGGGAGCTGTTTTTT. Residues: CAISETQFSGRGSGELFF.

The chain carries TRBV2 and TRBJ1-3; TRBD1 might be the D (5 bases). This CDR3 has 12 residues. Germline assignment: CDR1 SNHLY and CDR2 FYNNEI. Trimming stripped 6 bases from V and 9 bases from J, with 12 bases between. The DNA of the CDR3 is TGTGCCAGCAGCCAGGGCCCCGGCACCATATATTTT. Protein: CASSQGPGTIYF.

The chain uses TRBV7-2 and TRBJ2-2; D remains unclear. Germline CDR1 is SGHTA and CDR2 is FQGNSA. The CDR3 is 16 amino acids. With 1 base removed from V and 0 bases from J, the gap between germline ends came to 9 bases. In nucleotides, the CDR3 is TGTGCCAGCAGCTTAGATGGGGTCGCGAACACCGGGGAGCTGTTTTTT. Translating it yields CASSLDGVANTGELFF.

This chain joins TRBV7-2 and TRBJ2-3, with TRBD2 identical over 10 bases. The V and J ends lost 5 bases and 9 bases, in that order; junction bases with no gene match: 14. This CDR3 is built from 16 residues. Looked up from germline, CDR1 is SGHTA and CDR2 is FQGNSA. The CDR3 region is CASSPPGGSGRYTQYF. The CDR3 DNA reads TGTGCCAGCAGCCCCCCGGGAGGTAGCGGGAGGTACACGCAGTATTTT.

This clonotype has more than one count but fewer than ten. This CDR3 is CASRVTGTGGINQPQHF. Written as DNA, the CDR3 is TGTGCCAGCAGGGTAACCGGGACAGGGGGCATCAATCAGCCCCAGCATTTT. This chain connects TRBV2 to TRBJ1-5, with 12 positions matching TRBD1. CDR1 is SNHLY, CDR2 FYNNEI, per germline. V gave up 6 bases and J gave up 3 bases; unmatched junction bases: 9. The length of the CDR3 is 17 residues.

The chain is built from TRBV7-2 and TRBJ1-2; 7 positions agree with TRBD1. Germline V gene lookup returns CDR1 SGHTA and CDR2 FQGNSA. The V gene end was trimmed by 5 bases and the J gene end by 6 bases; junction bases not matched to a gene: 12. The CDR3 contains 15 residues. The CDR3 region has the DNA TGTGCCAGCAGCCTGAGTAGGGGACAGACAAATGGCTACACCTTC. It codes for CASSLSRGQTNGYTF.

The chain recombines TRBV27 with TRBJ2-5, with D perhaps TRBD1 or TRBD2 (7 bases each). V lost 2 bases, J lost 2 bases, and 15 bases lay in between. CDR1 is MNHEY, CDR2 SMNVEV, per germline (reference sequence). The CDR3 length is 16 residues. The chain's CDR3 is CASSLQGGWAQETQYF. The CDR3 nucleotides read TGTGCCAGCAGTTTACAGGGGGGGTGGGCGCAAGAGACCCAGTACTTC.

The chain couples TRBV7-3 to TRBJ1-2, with 7 positions matching TRBD1. Per germline, CDR1 SGHTA and CDR2 FQGTGA. V was pared by 2 bases and J by 8 bases, with 11 bases of the junction left unmatched. The CDR3 contains 15 residues. The CDR3 DNA is TGTGCCAGCAGCTTATCCGAGACAGGGCCATTCGGCTACACCTTC. Translating gives CASSLSETGPFGYTF.

V usage is TRBV28 and J usage is TRBJ1-5; the match to TRBD1 covers 8 bases. The germline gives CDR1 MDHEN, CDR2 SYDVKM. V shed 3 bases and J 4 bases; nucleotides not matched to a gene: 5. This CDR3 contains 15 residues. For the CDR3, the DNA is TGTGCCAGCAGTTTTCAGGGGGCGCGAAATCAGCCCCAGCATTTT. Protein: CASSFQGARNQPQHF.

The V and J genes are TRBV2 and TRBJ1-3; D possibly corresponds to TRBD1 (6 bases). Per the germline V gene, CDR1 is SNHLY and CDR2 is FYNNEI. This CDR3 spans 14 amino acids. V was shortened by 6 bases and J by 4 bases, with 13 bases between the two germline ends. As DNA, the CDR3 is TGTGCCAGCAGGCTTAGGGGACAAGGAAACACCATATATTTT. Amino acid sequence: CASRLRGQGNTIYF.

This rearrangement joins TRBV6-2 or TRBV6-3 to TRBJ1-1, with D unclear. There are 16 residues in the CDR3. Trimming took 2 bases from V and 10 from J, leaving 23 bases between them. Germline assignment: CDR1 MNHEY and CDR2 SVGEGT. In DNA, the CDR3 is TGTGCCAGCAGTTACGTCCAAGCCCGAGCGGCAATCGGAGCTTTCTTT. It codes for CASSYVQARAAIGAFF.

The J gene is TRBJ2-2, the V gene TRBV11-2; D tentatively reads TRBD1 or TRBD2 (7 bases each). The CDR3 spans 18 residues. The V gene lost 5 bases and the J gene lost 3 bases, with 22 bases spanning the gap. Germline V gene lookup returns CDR1 SGHAT and CDR2 FQNNGV. CDR3 residues: CASSPGGVGGRDTGELFF. Here the CDR3 DNA reads TGTGCCAGCAGCCCAGGGGGGGTTGGGGGTAGAGACACCGGGGAGCTGTTTTTT.

This clonotype was observed once. The chain uses TRBV5-1 and TRBJ2-5; 12 nucleotides agree with TRBD1. This CDR3 is 16 amino acids long. The V segment lost 6 bases and the J segment 4 bases; nucleotides outside the gene matches: 10. From germline, CDR1 is SGHRS and CDR2 YFSETQ. CDR3 nucleotide sequence: TGCGCCAGCACCCGGGGGGACAGGGGGCACCGAGAGACCCAGTACTTC. This gives the protein CASTRGDRGHRETQYF.

The V call is TRBV12-3 or TRBV12-4, the J call TRBJ1-6; no definite D call. V was trimmed by 7 bases and J by 7 bases, leaving 20 bases between them. The CDR3 runs to 16 residues. CDR3 amino acids: CASTLSPVPGNSPLHF. The DNA for the CDR3 is TGTGCCAGCACTCTCTCTCCTGTACCGGGGAATTCACCCCTCCACTTT.

This CDR3 is CASSLRLNIQYF. The CDR3 DNA is TGTGCCAGCAGTTTAAGGCTAAACATTCAGTACTTC. The chain employs TRBV28 and TRBJ2-4, with D hard to call. The CDR3 is 12 amino acids. Germline CDR1 and CDR2: MDHEN and SYDVKM. Trimming took 2 bases from V and 6 from J, leaving 5 bases between them.

This clonotype occurred a few times. J is TRBJ1-5 and V is TRBV29-1; a weak D match, TRBD1 (5 bases). The CDR3 runs to 12 residues. The ends were cut back, 7 bases at V and 4 bases at J, with 11 bases in the middle. From germline, CDR1 is SQVTM and CDR2 ANQGSEA. Written as DNA, the CDR3 is TGCAGCGGAGGGGACCGTAATCAGCCCCAGCATTTT. Translated: CSGGDRNQPQHF. The full variable domain, completed using reference TRBV29-1 and TRBJ1-5, is SAVISQKPSRDICQRGTSLTIQCQVDSQVTMMFWYRQQPGQSLTLIATANQGSEATYESGFVIDKFPISRPNLTFSTLTVSNMSPEDSSIYLCSGGDRNQPQHFGDGTRLSIL.

This chain links TRBV2 with TRBJ1-5; D perhaps matches TRBD1 (5 bases). Germline CDR1 is SNHLY and CDR2 is FYNNEI. This CDR3 contains 19 residues. V was pared by 2 bases and J by 1 base, with 21 bases between. The CDR3 is CASSELGVREEQSNQPQHF. The CDR3 coding sequence is TGTGCCAGCAGTGAATTGGGAGTCAGGGAGGAACAGAGCAATCAGCCCCAGCATTTT.